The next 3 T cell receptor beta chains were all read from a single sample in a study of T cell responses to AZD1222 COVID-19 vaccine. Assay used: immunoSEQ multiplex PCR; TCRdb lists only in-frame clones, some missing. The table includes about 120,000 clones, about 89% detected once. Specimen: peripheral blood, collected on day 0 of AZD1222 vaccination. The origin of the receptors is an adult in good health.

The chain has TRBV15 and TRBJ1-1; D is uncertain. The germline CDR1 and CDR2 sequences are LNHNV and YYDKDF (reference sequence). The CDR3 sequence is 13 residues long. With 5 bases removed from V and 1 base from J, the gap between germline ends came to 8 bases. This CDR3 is CATSRQTNTEAFF. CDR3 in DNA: TGTGCCACCAGCCGGCAGACGAACACTGAAGCTTTCTTT.

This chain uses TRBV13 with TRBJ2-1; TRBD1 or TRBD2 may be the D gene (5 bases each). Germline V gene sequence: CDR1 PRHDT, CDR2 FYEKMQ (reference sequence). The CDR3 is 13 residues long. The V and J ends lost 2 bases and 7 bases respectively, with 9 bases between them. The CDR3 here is CASSLRGTNEQFF. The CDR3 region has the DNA TGTGCCAGCAGCTTAAGAGGGACGAATGAGCAGTTCTTC.

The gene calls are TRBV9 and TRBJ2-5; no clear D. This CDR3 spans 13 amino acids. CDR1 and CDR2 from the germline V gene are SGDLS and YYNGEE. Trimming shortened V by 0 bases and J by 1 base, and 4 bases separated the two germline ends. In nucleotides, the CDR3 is TGTGCCAGCAGCGTAGGTGGCCAAGAGACCCAGTACTTC. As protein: CASSVGGQETQYF.